This entry features one T cell receptor beta chain sequence. Its target is not known. These data originate in a study of cytomegalovirus exposure and HLA in healthy donors. Study summary: The same platform as the approximately 730 first-cohort repertoires was used for the 100 to 150 validation repertoires, a later analysis reported. Broader study findings: For most TCR sequences rarity was the rule, although some public TCRs occurred in many donors. A classifier reportedly called cytomegalovirus status with high sensitivity and specificity.

Measured with immunoSEQ multiplex PCR; TCRdb has only the in-frame clones, and not every one. The sample has over 200,000 clones; around 88% are singletons. The CDR3 loop spans 15 amino acids. Looked up from germline, CDR1 is SGHTA and CDR2 is FQGNSA. V lost 6 bases to trimming and J lost 3 bases; unmatched junction nucleotides: 6. The TCR was taken from a woman younger than 35 in good health and CMV-seronegative. The chain combines TRBV7-2 with TRBJ2-3; 10 nucleotides agree with TRBD1. The source material was PBMCs. CDR3 protein: CASRIGTGETDTQYF. For the CDR3, the DNA is TGTGCCAGCAGAATCGGGACAGGGGAGACAGATACGCAGTATTTT.